This TCR beta chain was sequenced during a study of response to subunit inactivated influenza vaccine listed by TCRdb under 2018. With respect to the entire study: Deep quantitative profiling of the T cell receptor repertoire was used in the study to follow responses to a trivalent subunit inactivated influenza vaccine.

The investigation overall reported the following: It was suggested by the authors that each seasonal influenza vaccination may recruit only a limited number of new T cells.

Preparation of the library involved RT-PCR. The sequencer was an Illumina HiSeq 2500. TCRdb reprocessing: public reads trimmed at Q25 with fastp, clones called with MiXCR, in-frame beta chains kept. Identical CDR3 protein sequences are pooled into one entry, listed with their most common genes and DNA. In this sample the table shows just under 250,000 distinct CDR3 sequences, roughly an eighth of which occur a single time. The ten largest clones capture about 7.8% of the sample. Details on this clonotype: Its binding antigen is unknown. Base qualities are not at hand, and no much larger clone is one base apart.

This TCR derives from a man in his fifties or sixties who received an inactivated influenza vaccine. Donor details come from another sample of the same person, matched by shared clones. Specimen: non-naive T cells sorted from PBMCs, collected 14 to 15 days before vaccination. What this sample's cell subset or site label stands for: memory T cell fraction.

The DNA reads TGTGCCAGCAGAACGGGACAGGGGAGCTACAATGAGCAGTTCTTC. This yields the protein CASRTGQGSYNEQFF. The V and J segments used are TRBV28 and TRBJ2-1; TRBD1 agrees with 10 junctional bases. CDR1 is given as MDHEN and CDR2 as SYDVKM, both from the germline V gene. The CDR3 covers 15 residues, taking in both the cysteine and the phenylalanine. The sequence is cut down to CDR3 DNA, 45 bases in frame from base 1. V trim: 6 bases; J trim: 3 bases; unmatched bases: 5.